Many counts were recorded for the clone carrying this T cell receptor beta chain. RNA served as the template for amplifying TCR beta CDR3 regions. RT-PCR with HTBI primers came first, then second-round multiplex PCR. TCRdb reanalysed the multiplex PCR reads using MiXCR and keeps one entry per CDR3 protein. The data contain 200,000 to 250,000 distinct CDR3 sequences, about 32% of them singletons. This specimen comes from a study of Graves' ophthalmopathy and Graves' hyperthyroidism. The wider study: Peripheral blood sampling preceded any treatment and occurred at initial diagnosis.

This CDR3 contains 13 residues. CDR1 is LNHDA, CDR2 SQIVND, per germline (reference sequence). V lost 3 bases to trimming and J lost 7 bases, with 10 bases between them. Certain patients were not enrolled. These were patients with other autoimmune diseases, uncontrolled infections, pregnancy or lactation. Clinical symptoms and serum thyroxine were used for diagnosis; TRAb, thyroid ultrasound and orbital computed tomography were also relied on. What supplied the PBMCs was more than 7.5 ml of fresh peripheral blood. The chain joins TRBV19 to TRBJ1-5; a possible D gene is TRBD1 (6 bases). The source of this sequence is a man aged 45-60 years with Graves' ophthalmopathy. Material for sequencing was peripheral blood. CDR3 sequence reads: CASSIRGAQPQHF. CDR3 coding DNA: TGTGCCAGTAGTATTCGGGGGGCGCAGCCCCAGCATTTT.